The clone carrying this T cell receptor beta chain was detected only once. Sequenced by immunoSEQ multiplex PCR; TCRdb stores in-frame clones only, minus some. The repertoire holds tens of thousands of clones, with roughly 86% as singletons. This sample was taken from a study of T cells in localized non-small cell lung cancer. The clonotype originates from a man aged 35 to 69 with stage I lung adenocarcinoma. The specimen was peripheral blood, collected before any cancer treatment.

In DNA form, the CDR3 reads TGTGCCAGCAGCCGTCGGGAGGGTACGTCGCAGTTCTTC. This gives the protein CASSRREGTSQFF. The chain has TRBV7-2 and TRBJ2-1, with 8 positions matching TRBD2. Germline V lookup: CDR1 SGHTA, CDR2 FQGNSA. V lost 5 bases, J lost 12 bases, and 9 bases stayed unmatched. The CDR3 covers 13 residues.